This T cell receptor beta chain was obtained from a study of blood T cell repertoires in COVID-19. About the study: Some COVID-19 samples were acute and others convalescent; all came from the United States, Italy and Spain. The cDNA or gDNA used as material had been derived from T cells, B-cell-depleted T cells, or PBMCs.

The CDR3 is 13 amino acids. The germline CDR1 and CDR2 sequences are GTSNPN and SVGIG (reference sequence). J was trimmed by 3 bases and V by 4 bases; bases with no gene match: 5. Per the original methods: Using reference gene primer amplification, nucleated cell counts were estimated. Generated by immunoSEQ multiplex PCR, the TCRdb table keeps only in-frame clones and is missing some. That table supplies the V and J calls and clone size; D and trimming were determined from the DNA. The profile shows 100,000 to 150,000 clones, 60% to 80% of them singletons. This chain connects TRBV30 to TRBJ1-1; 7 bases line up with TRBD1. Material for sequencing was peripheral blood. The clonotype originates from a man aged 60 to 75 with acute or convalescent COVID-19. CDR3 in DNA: TGTGCCTGGACAACAGGGGACGACACTGAAGCTTTCTTT. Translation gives CAWTTGDDTEAFF.